This entry concerns a single T cell receptor (beta chain). This clonotype was found a few times. Its recognized antigen is unknown. No per-base quality is available; no much larger clone lies one base away. This sample is drawn from a study of T-cell memory formation after mild COVID-19 (dated by TCRdb to about 2021). Turning to the overall study: TCR sequence clusters from the two donors were found to be largely donor specific. The cohort comprised two young, previously healthy adult volunteers, one female and one male. In two donors, T-cell clones that expanded and contracted after mild COVID-19 were followed by sequencing TCRalpha and TCRbeta repertoires longitudinally. The research as a whole found: The detection of some responding clones in pre-infection memory suggests that pre-existing cross-reactive memory T cells joined the SARS-CoV-2 response. Clones contracting from day 15 to 85 had balanced CD4/CD8 phenotypes, while a second wave expanding from day 15 to 37 was biased towards CD4+. The study covered only two mild cases, and larger cohorts including severe cases with pre-infection samples were considered necessary. The second-wave clones that peaked on day 37 were not confirmed to be SARS-CoV-2 specific. Contracting CD4+ clones were located mainly in the CM and EM memory subsets, whereas CD8+ clones were found to be enriched in EMRA.

The germline V gene (reference sequence) specifies SEHNR as CDR1 and FQNEAQ as CDR2. Deletion took 1 base off V and 10 bases off J, with a span of 11 bases between the germline ends. Reading from cysteine to phenylalanine, the CDR3 counts 14 amino acids. This entry keeps only the CDR3 DNA: 42 bases, framed from base 1. Reads for this sample came from an Illumina NovaSeq 6000. TCRalpha and TCRbeta cDNA libraries were built by 5'RACE with constant-segment primers, adding sample barcodes and unique molecular identifiers. RNA was extracted from every sample with Trizol reagent. The libraries were amplified in two PCR steps, and the second step added a second sample barcode and Illumina TruSeq adapters. Sequencing of libraries was performed on an Illumina NovaSeq with 2 x 150 bp paired-end reads. The authors' analysis ran thus. Demultiplexing of reads and collapsing into UMI-guided consensus sequences were performed with migec v1.2.7. With mixcr v2.1.11, UMI consensuses were aligned to TRA and TRB V and J templates and assembled into clonotypes. Expanded or contracted clonotypes were those called significant by both edgeR and NoisET, with noise models trained on biological replicates. For edgeR calls, the cutoffs were a false discovery rate-adjusted p below 0.01 and a log2 fold-change threshold of 1. PCA with hierarchical clustering of max-normalized trajectories of the 1000 most abundant clonotypes was used as exploratory dynamics analysis. Separately sequenced CD4+ and CD8+ repertoires were used to assign the CD4 or CD8 phenotype of responding clones. TCRdb reanalyzed the raw reads on its own, using fastp at Q25 for trimming and MiXCR for clone calling, and kept in-frame beta chains. All rows with the same CDR3 protein become a single entry with the most common DNA and genes. The V and J calls shown here were made by TCRdb, not taken from the authors' results. In all, the sample holds under 150,000 distinct CDR3 sequences, and roughly 20% of those were seen once. The ten largest account for approximately 40% of the sample.

PBMCs were isolated by Ficoll-Paque density gradient centrifugation. Sequencing was done on a sample of PBMCs or a T cell subset sorted from them (not recorded which). The chain employs TRBV7-9 and TRBJ1-6; the D segment cannot be called with confidence. The TCR sequence derives from a man younger than 35 who had mild COVID-19 (a few samples of this study predate the infection). The sample titles of this study are shuffled in the database, so cell type and time point are left out; the donor was told from shared clones. The CDR3 is CASSLVGVNSPLHF. The base sequence is TGTGCCAGCAGCTTAGTTGGGGTTAACTCACCCCTCCACTTT. With the rest looked up from the reference TRBV7-9 and TRBJ1-6 genes rather than sequenced, the full variable domain is DTGVSQNPRHKITKRGQNVTFRCDPISEHNRLYWYRQTLGQGPEFLTYFQNEAQLEKSRLLSDRFSAERPKGSFSTLEIQRTEQGDSAMYLCASSLVGVNSPLHFGNGTRLTVT.